A single sample is the source of the 23 T cell receptor beta chains below, sequenced in a study of cytomegalovirus exposure and HLA in healthy donors (dated by TCRdb to the late 2010s). Library prep was done by the immunoSEQ multiplex PCR assay. The multiplex PCR relied on a mix of 60 forward primers for TCR Vbeta segments and 13 reverse primers for TCR Jbeta segments. Imported from immuneACCESS, the table was reduced by TCRdb to in-frame sequences with V and J called. These copies leave out some clones; in studies compared against another copy, an unresolved V gene accounts for under half, and the cause of the remainder is not known. Recorded for this sample are over 150,000 clones; more than 80% of them occurred a single time. About 7.7% of the sample lies in the top ten. The sequencing input was PBMCs. These receptors were obtained from a woman in her 30s in good health and CMV-seropositive.

The chain recombines TRBV28 with TRBJ2-7; TRBD1 agrees at 7 bases. Trimming removed 3 bases from V and 1 base from J; junction bases left unmatched: 3. Germline V gene sequence: CDR1 MDHEN, CDR2 SYDVKM. The CDR3 has 14 residues. The CDR3, as DNA: TGTGCCAGCAGTTTCCGGGACAGTTCCTACGAGCAGTACTTC. It codes for CASSFRDSSYEQYF. Based on the CDR3 plus reference TRBV28 and TRBJ2-7, the full variable domain is DVKVTQSSRYLVKRTGEKVFLECVQDMDHENMFWYRQDPGLGLRLIYFSYDVKMKEKGDIPEGYSVSREKKERFSLILESASTNQTSMYLCASSFRDSSYEQYFGPGTRLTVT.

CDR3 in amino acids: CASSLQSGGRETQYF. Here the CDR3 DNA reads TGTGCCAGCAGCTTACAGAGCGGGGGAAGGGAGACCCAGTACTTC. V usage is TRBV7-9 and J usage is TRBJ2-5; 8 bases fit TRBD2. Germline trimming cut 2 bases from V and 5 bases from J; bases unmatched to any gene: 7. CDR1 and CDR2 from the germline V gene are SEHNR and FQNEAQ (reference sequence). CDR3 length equals 15 residues.

The J gene is TRBJ1-3, the V gene TRBV13; TRBD1 is a possible D gene (6 bases). The CDR3 spans 16 residues. Deletions cut 1 base from V and 0 bases from J, with 10 bases between. Looked up from germline, CDR1 is PRHDT and CDR2 is FYEKMQ (reference sequence). The CDR3 nucleotides read TGTGCCAGCAGCTTAGTATACAGGGCCTCTGGAAACACCATATATTTT. This gives the protein CASSLVYRASGNTIYF.

The chain joins TRBV30 to TRBJ1-4, with TRBD1 matching over 8 bases. V gave up 8 bases and J gave up 3 bases; unmatched junction bases: 11. The CDR3 length is 15 residues. Germline V gene data show CDR1 as GTSNPN and CDR2 as SVGIG (reference sequence). DNA of the CDR3: TGTGCCGGAACAGTCCTGGGACAGGCTAATGAAAAACTGTTTTTT. Translating it yields CAGTVLGQANEKLFF.

V usage is TRBV7-9 and J usage is TRBJ2-7; unclear D gene. Trimming removed 1 base from V and 3 bases from J, with 4 bases in between. The germline V gene encodes CDR1 SEHNR and CDR2 FQNEAQ (reference sequence). CDR3 length equals 12 residues. The CDR3 is CASSLGVYEQYF. DNA for the CDR3: TGTGCCAGCAGCTTAGGCGTCTACGAGCAGTACTTC.

V usage is TRBV7-9 and J usage is TRBJ1-4, with TRBD1 identical over 8 bases. The germline gives CDR1 SEHNR, CDR2 FQNEAQ (reference sequence). The CDR3 is 16 amino acids. The V gene end was trimmed by 5 bases and the J gene end by 8 bases; junction bases not matched to a gene: 13. The CDR3 DNA follows: TGTGCCAGCAGCCCCGGATGGGGACAGGTGGGCGAAAAACTGTTTTTT. Its protein is CASSPGWGQVGEKLFF.

With respect to this clone: Other DNA sequences from this sample encode an identical CDR3 as well. The chain joins TRBV18 to TRBJ2-5; D unresolved. This CDR3 is 12 amino acids long. CDR1 and CDR2 from the germline V gene are KGHSH and LQKENI. Trimming removed 6 bases at V and 0 bases at J, with 5 bases between. The chain's CDR3 is CASSPDQETQYF. CDR3 DNA: TGTGCCAGCTCCCCCGACCAAGAGACCCAGTACTTC.

The V and J genes are TRBV5-1 and TRBJ2-5; 15 bases are a match to TRBD2. Per the germline V gene, CDR1 is SGHRS and CDR2 is YFSETQ. Germline trimming cut 4 bases from V and 0 bases from J; bases unmatched to any gene: 7. The CDR3 length is 18 residues. Here the CDR3 reads CASSPGTSGGPNQETQYF. In DNA, the CDR3 is TGCGCCAGCAGCCCCGGGACTAGCGGGGGGCCAAACCAAGAGACCCAGTACTTC.

This chain uses TRBV7-2 with TRBJ2-2; a weak D match, TRBD2 (6 bases). This CDR3 is built from 18 residues. CDR1 is SGHTA and CDR2 is FQGNSA in the germline V gene. Trimming left V 2 bases short and J 2 bases short, with 18 bases between. Written as DNA, the CDR3 is TGTGCCAGCAGCTTACGACCGGGACTCCGAGCTAACACCGGGGAGCTGTTTTTT. Translating gives CASSLRPGLRANTGELFF. The entire variable domain, with the rest obtained from reference TRBV7-2 and TRBJ2-2, is as follows: GAGVSQSPSNKVTEKGKDVELRCDPISGHTALYWYRQSLGQGLEFLIYFQGNSAPDKSGLPSDRFSAERTGGSVSTLTIQRTQQEDSAVYLCASSLRPGLRANTGELFFGEGSRLTVL.

V and J are TRBV5-1 and TRBJ1-1, with D maybe TRBD1 (5 bases). V gave up 0 bases and J gave up 1 base, with 7 bases separating them. The CDR3 covers 14 residues. Germline CDR1 reads SGHRS; CDR2 reads YFSETQ. CDR3 coding DNA: TGCGCCAGCAGCTTGGGACAGAGGAACACTGAAGCTTTCTTT. This encodes CASSLGQRNTEAFF. The whole variable domain, filled in from reference TRBV5-1 and TRBJ1-1, reads KAGVTQTPRYLIKTRGQQVTLSCSPISGHRSVSWYQQTPGQGLQFLFEYFSETQRNKGNFPGRFSGRQFSNSRSEMNVSTLELGDSALYLCASSLGQRNTEAFFGQGTRLTVV.

This chain uses TRBV28 with TRBJ1-5, with 9 bases fitting TRBD1. The CDR3 loop spans 14 amino acids. Germline V gene sequence: CDR1 MDHEN, CDR2 SYDVKM. V lost 5 bases and J lost 10; bases outside the gene matches: 9. CDR3 sequence reads: CASSSQQGAGPQHF. The CDR3 DNA is TGTGCCAGCAGTAGCCAACAGGGGGCAGGCCCCCAGCATTTT.

The chain couples TRBV13 to TRBJ1-5; D is perhaps TRBD1 (6 bases). With 3 bases removed from V and 10 bases from J, the gap between germline ends came to 13 bases. Germline lookup yields CDR1 PRHDT and CDR2 FYEKMQ (reference sequence). This CDR3 has 13 residues. In nucleotides, the CDR3 is TGTGCCAGCAGCTTGAACAGGGAATCCCCCCAGCATTTT. Translated, it gives CASSLNRESPQHF.

The chain has TRBV9 and TRBJ1-3, with D unresolved. V gave up 0 bases and J gave up 1 base, with 14 bases separating them. This CDR3 is 17 amino acids long. Per the germline V gene, CDR1 is SGDLS and CDR2 is YYNGEE. CDR3 sequence (DNA): TGTGCCAGCAGCGTAGACCCAGGACTTACATCTGGAAACACCATATATTTT. It translates to CASSVDPGLTSGNTIYF. The full variable domain, rest sourced from reference TRBV9 and TRBJ1-3, is DSGVTQTPKHLITATGQRVTLRCSPRSGDLSVYWYQQSLDQGLQFLIQYYNGEERAKGNILERFSAQQFPDLHSELNLSSLELGDSALYFCASSVDPGLTSGNTIYFGEGSWLTVV.

This chain connects TRBV7-2 to TRBJ2-1; 10 nucleotides align to TRBD2. The germline CDR1 and CDR2 sequences are SGHTA and FQGNSA. The J segment lost 6 bases and the V segment lost 5 bases, leaving 4 bases of the junction unmatched. The CDR3 covers 14 residues. CDR3 sequence (DNA): TGTGCCAGCAGCGATAAGCGGGGGGGCAATGAGCAGTTCTTC. This codes for CASSDKRGGNEQFF.

The chain couples TRBV7-9 to TRBJ2-4; TRBD1 might be the D (5 bases). The V end was cut by 5 bases, the J end by 0 bases, with 20 bases between. In germline, CDR1 is SEHNR, CDR2 FQNEAQ (reference sequence). The CDR3 consists of 18 residues. The CDR3 sequence: CASSPLDRHLRAKNIQYF. Written as DNA, the CDR3 is TGTGCCAGCAGCCCCCTCGACAGACACCTACGAGCCAAAAACATTCAGTACTTC. Full variable domain (missing parts from reference TRBV7-9 and TRBJ2-4): DTGVSQNPRHKITKRGQNVTFRCDPISEHNRLYWYRQTLGQGPEFLTYFQNEAQLEKSRLLSDRFSAERPKGSFSTLEIQRTEQGDSAMYLCASSPLDRHLRAKNIQYFGAGTRLSVL.

The chain is built from TRBV30 and TRBJ1-1; D unclear. The CDR3 runs to 16 residues. CDR1 is GTSNPN and CDR2 is SVGIG in the germline V gene (reference sequence). Trimming removed 0 bases from V and 1 base from J, with 15 bases in between. CDR3: CAWSVGGWGKNTEAFF. The CDR3 nucleotides read TGTGCCTGGAGTGTTGGAGGGTGGGGAAAGAACACTGAAGCTTTCTTT.

The chain couples TRBV6-6 to TRBJ1-2; the D gene is possibly TRBD1 (6 bases). CDR1 MNHNY and CDR2 SVGAGI come from the germline V gene (reference sequence). V lost 6 bases, J lost 5 bases, and 16 bases lay in between. This CDR3 has 14 residues. CDR3 residues: CASSPGTRGYGYTF. CDR3 DNA: TGTGCCAGCAGCCCCGGGACAAGGGGGTATGGCTACACCTTC.

The chain links TRBV18 to TRBJ1-4; possible D gene TRBD1, 5 bases. Germline V lookup: CDR1 KGHSH, CDR2 LQKENI. V gave up 3 bases and J gave up 0 bases, with 8 bases separating them. CDR3 length equals 15 residues. CDR3 residues: CASSPAGPTNEKLFF. The CDR3 coding sequence is TGTGCCAGCTCACCGGCGGGGCCAACTAATGAAAAACTGTTTTTT.

V is TRBV14 and J is TRBJ2-3; TRBD2 agrees at 8 bases. V gave up 4 bases and J gave up 2 bases; unmatched junction bases: 5. CDR1 and CDR2 (germline): SGHDN, FVKESK. The CDR3 runs 15 residues. For the CDR3, the DNA is TGTGCCAGCAGCCCCCCGGGAGGGGACACAGATACGCAGTATTTT. It translates to CASSPPGGDTDTQYF.

The chain uses TRBV7-2 and TRBJ1-4; TRBD1 agrees at 7 bases. CDR1 is SGHTA, CDR2 FQGNSA, per germline. Trimming removed 5 bases from V and 0 bases from J; junction bases left unmatched: 3. This CDR3 region has 15 residues. The CDR3 region has the DNA TGTGCCAGCAGCCAGGGGGTTTCAACTAATGAAAAACTGTTTTTT. It specifies CASSQGVSTNEKLFF.

This clone has only a few counts. The CDR3 DNA reads as TGCGCCAGCAGCTTGGGGCAGGGGGTTCCCGTCCAAGAGACCCAGTACTTC. Its protein product is CASSLGQGVPVQETQYF. The rearrangement links TRBV5-1 to TRBJ2-5, with TRBD1 identical over 7 bases. This CDR3 region has 17 residues. Losses at the gene ends were 0 bases for V and 1 base for J; bases not matched to a gene: 9. Germline lookup yields CDR1 SGHRS and CDR2 YFSETQ.

This chain uses TRBV6-6 with TRBJ1-1; TRBD1 matches at 7 bases. Germline lookup yields CDR1 MNHNY and CDR2 SVGAGI (reference sequence). The length of the CDR3 is 14 residues. Trimming took 6 bases from V and 4 from J; bases not matched to a gene: 8. The CDR3: CASRLRTGSTEAFF. In DNA, the CDR3 is TGTGCCAGCAGGCTTAGGACAGGAAGCACTGAAGCTTTCTTT.

V is TRBV11-2 and J is TRBJ2-3; no reliable D call. With 3 bases removed from V and 2 bases from J, the gap between germline ends came to 6 bases. The CDR3 sequence is 13 residues long. The germline CDR1 and CDR2 sequences are SGHAT and FQNNGV. The CDR3 loop reads CASSFGHTDTQYF. The CDR3 DNA sequence: TGTGCCAGCAGCTTCGGTCACACAGATACGCAGTATTTT. Together with reference TRBV11-2 and TRBJ2-3, the CDR3 gives the full variable domain: EAGVAQSPRYKIIEKRQSVAFWCNPISGHATLYWYQQILGQGPKLLIQFQNNGVVDDSQLPKDRFSAERLKGVDSTLKIQPAKLEDSAVYLCASSFGHTDTQYFGPGTRLTVL.